The 23 T cell receptor beta chains given below trace back to one sample, sequenced in a study of shared clonotypes between healthy human individuals. Profiling relied on immunoSEQ multiplex PCR, and the TCRdb table lists in-frame clones only, not all of them. The sample includes millions of clones, more than 80% of them seen just once. Sequencing was performed on naive CD4+ T cells sorted from blood. Subset given: CD45RA+ positively selected. The source is a man younger than 35 in good health.

The gene calls are TRBV5-6 and TRBJ1-2, with D possibly being TRBD1 (6 bases). Trimming left V 5 bases short and J 9 bases short, with 20 bases between. The CDR3 covers 14 residues. CDR1 is SGHDT and CDR2 is YYEEEE in the germline V gene. The chain's CDR3 is CASRPGQTPTRYTF. CDR3 nucleotide sequence: TGTGCCAGCAGACCAGGACAGACCCCTACCCGCTACACCTTC.

The chain couples TRBV5-4 to TRBJ2-5; the match to TRBD1 covers 8 bases. The CDR3 spans 15 residues. Germline lookup yields CDR1 SGHNT and CDR2 YYREEE (reference sequence). Unmatched junction bases numbered 9, after V lost 3 bases and J lost 5 bases. CDR3 loop: CASSSSGGFLETQYF. The CDR3 bases are TGTGCCAGCAGCTCTTCAGGGGGCTTCCTTGAGACCCAGTACTTC.

CDR3 sequence: CASSDLWAVGLAFF. The CDR3 bases are TGTGCCAGCAGTGATCTCTGGGCAGTTGGGTTGGCTTTCTTT. The genes are TRBV6-1 and TRBJ1-1; D is uncertain. This CDR3 has 14 amino acids. Germline V lookup: CDR1 MNHNS, CDR2 SASEGT. Trimming took off 3 bases at V and 11 bases at J, with 19 bases between the two ends.

This rearrangement joins TRBV30 to TRBJ2-7, with TRBD2 matching 8 bases. The CDR3 runs 14 residues. Germline values: CDR1 GTSNPN, CDR2 SVGIG (reference sequence). The trim removed 4 bases at V and 2 bases at J, leaving 7 bases unmatched. The CDR3 is CAWTLGTSPYEQYF. The CDR3 region has the DNA TGTGCCTGGACCCTCGGGACTAGTCCCTACGAGCAGTACTTC.

The chain has TRBV30 and TRBJ2-4, with 14 bases identical to TRBD2. Germline-derived CDR1 and CDR2 are GTSNPN and SVGIG (reference sequence). The CDR3 is 18 residues long. J was trimmed by 0 bases and V by 5 bases; bases with no gene match: 9. The CDR3 nucleotides read TGTGCCTGGGGATCGGGACTAGCGGGGGTTCTAGCCAAAAACATTCAGTACTTC. Its translation is CAWGSGLAGVLAKNIQYF.

The genes are TRBV7-9 and TRBJ2-5; D uncertain. The J call may be wrong; the DNA end is better matched by TRBJ2-7. From germline, CDR1 is SEHNR and CDR2 FQNEAQ (reference sequence). This CDR3 is 12 amino acids long. CDR3 in amino acids: CASSRIDYEQYF. The CDR3 coding sequence is TGTGCCAGCAGCAGGATTGATTACGAGCAGTACTTC.

This clone was seen a single time. This rearrangement joins TRBV18 to TRBJ2-2; 7 nucleotides align to TRBD2. The length of the CDR3 is 16 residues. Germline V gene lookup returns CDR1 KGHSH and CDR2 LQKENI. V lost 0 bases and J lost 4; bases outside the gene matches: 5. The CDR3 coding sequence is TGTGCCAGCTCACCACCGGGACCGGGGGGCACCGGGGAGCTGTTTTTT. It specifies CASSPPGPGGTGELFF.

This clone has a handful of counts. The rearrangement uses TRBV30 and TRBJ1-1; a weak D match, TRBD1 (6 bases). The CDR3 has 14 residues. Trimming cost V 2 bases and J 3 bases, with 13 bases left between them. CDR1 is GTSNPN, CDR2 SVGIG, per germline (reference sequence). The CDR3 nucleotides are TGTGCCTGGAGTCTGGGGGCTGGGGACACTGAAGCTTTCTTT. Amino acids: CAWSLGAGDTEAFF. Variable domain in full (rest from reference TRBV30 and TRBJ1-1): SQTIHQWPATLVQPVGSPLSLECTVEGTSNPNLYWYRQAAGRGLQLLFYSVGIGQISSEVPQNLSASRPQDRQFILSSKKLLLSDSGFYLCAWSLGAGDTEAFFGQGTRLTVV.

The chain recombines TRBV9 with TRBJ2-2; 15 bases match TRBD2. The ends lost 3 bases at V and 6 bases at J; junction bases unmatched: 21. Looked up from germline, CDR1 is SGDLS and CDR2 is YYNGEE. This CDR3 is built from 22 residues. The CDR3 protein is CASSGHGTSGGRLPMGPGELFF. CDR3 in DNA: TGTGCCAGCAGCGGCCACGGGACTAGCGGGGGGCGCCTCCCCATGGGGCCCGGGGAGCTGTTTTTT.

Here the CDR3 reads CASKDTRQNTEAFF. The CDR3 coding sequence is TGTGCCAGCAAGGACACCCGACAGAACACTGAAGCTTTCTTT. This chain joins TRBV2 and TRBJ1-1; D is possibly TRBD1 (5 bases). Germline CDR1 reads SNHLY; CDR2 reads FYNNEI. V shed 7 bases and J shed 1 base, with 13 bases lying between them. CDR3 size: 14 residues.

V and J are TRBV29-1 and TRBJ2-2, with no clear D. The V and J ends lost 5 bases and 0 bases respectively, with 4 bases between them. From germline, CDR1 is SQVTM and CDR2 ANQGSEA. The length of the CDR3 is 12 residues. This CDR3 reads CSVRPNTGELFF. The CDR3 nucleotides read TGCAGCGTTCGACCGAACACCGGGGAGCTGTTTTTT.

The rearrangement uses TRBV7-2 and TRBJ2-2; D is uncertain. The CDR3 is 16 amino acids. Germline lookup yields CDR1 SGHTA and CDR2 FQGNSA. V was trimmed by 5 bases and J by 4 bases, leaving 17 bases between them. CDR3 sequence reads: CASSLREITTTGELFF. The CDR3 bases are TGTGCCAGCAGCCTACGAGAAATAACAACCACCGGGGAGCTGTTTTTT.

This clone appeared a single time. CDR3 sequence: CATSRDRVSGYEQYF. The DNA for the CDR3 is TGTGCCACCAGCAGAGATCGGGTTAGTGGCTACGAGCAGTACTTC. The chain joins TRBV15 to TRBJ2-7; no firm D call. CDR1 is LNHNV and CDR2 is YYDKDF in the germline V gene (reference sequence). Between the trimmed V and J ends, which lost 0 bases and 3 bases, there was a span of 12 bases. CDR3 length equals 15 residues.

The chain links TRBV6-5 to TRBJ1-2; 7 bases fit TRBD1. From germline, CDR1 is MNHEY and CDR2 SVGAGI. V lost 4 bases, J lost 4 bases, and 9 bases stayed unmatched. The CDR3 consists of 15 residues. The CDR3 DNA sequence: TGTGCCAGCAGTTTTCGCAGGGGGGGTTCCTATGGCTACACCTTC. Residues: CASSFRRGGSYGYTF.

V is TRBV6-1 and J is TRBJ1-6; 7 bases line up with TRBD1. The V segment lost 6 bases and the J segment 2 bases; nucleotides outside the gene matches: 4. CDR3 size: 15 residues. Germline V gives CDR1 MNHNS, CDR2 SASEGT. CDR3 DNA: TGTGCCAGCAGCCCAGGGGGAACCTATAATTCACCCCTCCACTTT. Encoded protein: CASSPGGTYNSPLHF.

The V gene is TRBV10-3, the J gene TRBJ1-3, with a possible D match to TRBD1 (6 bases). From germline, CDR1 is ENHRY and CDR2 SYGVKD. With 3 bases removed from V and 3 bases from J, the gap between germline ends came to 15 bases. The CDR3 runs to 16 residues. The CDR3 DNA reads TGTGCCATCAGTGATCACCTCAGGGGTGATGGAAACACCATATATTTT. Translated: CAISDHLRGDGNTIYF.

About this clone itself: Different DNA sequences within this sample yield the same CDR3. The V gene is TRBV20-1, the J gene TRBJ1-1; the D is unclear. Deletions cut 2 bases from V and 4 bases from J, with 5 bases between. This CDR3 has 11 amino acids. Looked up from germline, CDR1 is DFQATT and CDR2 is SNEGSKA (reference sequence). As DNA, the CDR3 is TGCAGTGCTAGATCCGGCACTGAAGCTTTCTTT. Translating gives CSARSGTEAFF.

The chain employs TRBV10-1 and TRBJ2-1, with D perhaps assigned TRBD1 or TRBD2 (7 bases each). Between the trimmed V and J ends, which lost 4 bases and 6 bases, there was a span of 10 bases. Germline V CDR1 and CDR2: WNHNN, SYGVQD (reference sequence). CDR3 size: 13 residues. The chain's CDR3 is CASSAGGANEQFF. For the CDR3, the DNA is TGCGCCAGCAGTGCAGGGGGGGCCAATGAGCAGTTCTTC.

The gene calls are TRBV7-8 and TRBJ2-3; 8 bases agree with TRBD1. The germline CDR1 and CDR2 sequences are SGHVS and FQNEAQ. The CDR3 runs 15 residues. J was trimmed by 2 bases and V by 1 base; bases with no gene match: 2. For the CDR3, the DNA is TGTGCCAGCAGCTTAGTACAGGGGGACACAGATACGCAGTATTTT. Encoded protein: CASSLVQGDTDTQYF.

Concerning this clone: The sample carries other DNA sequences with the same CDR3. The rearrangement links TRBV6-5 to TRBJ1-6, with no clear D. The CDR3 length is 12 residues. The germline V and J ends were trimmed by 6 bases and 6 bases, with 6 bases remaining between them. CDR1 and CDR2 (germline): MNHEY, SVGAGI. CDR3 region: CASRGSNSPLHF. The CDR3 region has the DNA TGTGCCAGCAGGGGTTCTAATTCACCCCTCCACTTT.

With regard to this clone: The same CDR3 arises from other DNA sequences in this sample as well. The rearrangement uses TRBV9 and TRBJ2-1; 12 bases line up with TRBD1. With V trimmed by 4 bases and J by 4 bases, 3 bases remained unmatched. Germline V gives CDR1 SGDLS, CDR2 YYNGEE. CDR3 size: 15 residues. As DNA, the CDR3 is TGTGCCAGCAGCCCGGGACAGGGGGCGTACAATGAGCAGTTCTTC. This gives the protein CASSPGQGAYNEQFF.

The V call is TRBV6-5, the J call TRBJ1-2, with a possible D match to TRBD1 (6 bases). The V and J ends lost 6 bases and 0 bases respectively, with 14 bases between them. CDR3 length equals 15 residues. Germline CDR1 MNHEY, CDR2 SVGAGI. The CDR3 reads CASRQGFPANYGYTF. CDR3 nucleotides: TGTGCCAGCAGACAGGGATTCCCAGCTAACTATGGCTACACCTTC.

The chain links TRBV5-1 to TRBJ2-5; D unclear. V gave up 4 bases and J gave up 5 bases, with 18 bases separating them. Germline-derived CDR1 and CDR2 are SGHRS and YFSETQ. The CDR3 consists of 15 residues. This chain's CDR3 is CASSPLTVLGETQYF. CDR3 bases: TGCGCCAGCAGCCCATTGACGGTCTTAGGGGAGACCCAGTACTTC.